These 24 T cell receptor beta chains were sequenced from one sample in a study of a mutant IDH1 vaccine in newly diagnosed glioma. No antigens are known for them. Time point denoted: week 47, end of study. The study gave 300 ug of mutant IDH1 20-mer peptide per vaccine dose, with topical imiquimod. Some clones are missing from TCRdb's copy, which holds only in-frame ones; the method was immunoSEQ multiplex PCR. The table records fewer than 70,000 clones, over 80% of them present only once. Sequenced material: PBMCs, taken from a glioma patient whose treatment included an IDH1 peptide vaccine. Receptor source: a man aged 30-40 years with glioma.

This clone was picked up a small number of times. V and J are TRBV30 and TRBJ1-6, with 8 bases matching TRBD1. This CDR3 is built from 15 residues. Germline values: CDR1 GTSNPN, CDR2 SVGIG (reference sequence). V shed 0 bases and J 9 bases; nucleotides not matched to a gene: 7. In nucleotides, the CDR3 is TGTGCCTGGAGTGTACCCGGGACAGGTGGTTCACCCCTCCACTTT. Translation gives CAWSVPGTGGSPLHF.

This chain joins TRBV5-1 and TRBJ2-2; D possibly corresponds to TRBD1 (6 bases). Per the germline V gene, CDR1 is SGHRS and CDR2 is YFSETQ. The CDR3 runs to 15 residues. V shed 5 bases and J shed 2 bases, with 13 bases lying between them. CDR3 region: CASRRRDINTGELFF. The CDR3 coding sequence is TGCGCCAGCAGACGTCGGGACATAAACACCGGGGAGCTGTTTTTT.

The chain carries TRBV4-1 and TRBJ1-5; 7 bases are shared with TRBD1. The CDR3 is 14 amino acids. The V segment lost 1 base and the J segment 6 bases; nucleotides outside the gene matches: 3. Germline CDR1 reads MGHRA; CDR2 reads YSYEKL. The CDR3 sequence: CASSQGQGIQPQHF. The CDR3 DNA sequence: TGCGCCAGCAGCCAAGGACAGGGTATTCAGCCCCAGCATTTT.

This chain joins TRBV29-1 and TRBJ1-1; a weak D match, TRBD1 (6 bases). The CDR3 is made up of 14 amino acids. CDR1 and CDR2 from the germline V gene are SQVTM and ANQGSEA. V was pared by 7 bases and J by 0 bases, with 15 bases between. The CDR3 nucleotides read TGCAGCGCTGCACCCGACAGGTTGAACACTGAAGCTTTCTTT. Translated, it gives CSAAPDRLNTEAFF.

The chain employs TRBV7-8 and TRBJ1-4; D is uncertain. The CDR3 has 13 amino acids. The V and J ends lost 3 bases and 8 bases respectively, with 10 bases between them. Germline V lookup: CDR1 SGHVS, CDR2 FQNEAQ. CDR3 loop: CASSFGPREKLFF. CDR3 DNA: TGTGCCAGCAGCTTCGGACCTCGGGAAAAACTGTTTTTT.

This clone showed up just once. This chain joins TRBV28 and TRBJ1-2, with D possibly being TRBD1 (6 bases). The CDR3 length is 15 residues. The V gene's germline CDR1 is MDHEN and CDR2 SYDVKM. Between the trimmed V and J ends, which lost 2 bases and 3 bases, there was a span of 13 bases. CDR3 in DNA: TGTGCCAGCAGTTTAGGGGGGACACCGGACTATGGCTACACCTTC. This sequence encodes CASSLGGTPDYGYTF.

The chain combines TRBV5-1 with TRBJ2-7, with TRBD2 matching over 7 bases. Germline V gene lookup returns CDR1 SGHRS and CDR2 YFSETQ. J gave up 5 bases and V 5 bases, and 13 bases lay outside the gene matches. The CDR3 runs 15 residues. The chain's CDR3 is CASRFLPGGEDEQYF. CDR3 in DNA: TGCGCCAGCAGATTCCTACCGGGGGGAGAGGACGAGCAGTACTTC.

This clone was picked up a small number of times. V and J are TRBV5-1 and TRBJ1-1; 10 positions agree with TRBD1. J was trimmed by 4 bases and V by 0 bases; bases with no gene match: 6. Germline CDR1 SGHRS, CDR2 YFSETQ. This CDR3 contains 16 residues. CDR3 sequence (DNA): TGCGCCAGCAGCTTGGAAAGGACAGGGGGGTTCACTGAAGCTTTCTTT. Amino acid sequence: CASSLERTGGFTEAFF. Full variable domain (outside the CDR3, taken from reference TRBV5-1 and TRBJ1-1): KAGVTQTPRYLIKTRGQQVTLSCSPISGHRSVSWYQQTPGQGLQFLFEYFSETQRNKGNFPGRFSGRQFSNSRSEMNVSTLELGDSALYLCASSLERTGGFTEAFFGQGTRLTVV.

The chain joins TRBV27 to TRBJ2-1; TRBD1 matches 8 bases. The J segment lost 6 bases and the V segment lost 0 bases, leaving 10 bases of the junction unmatched. The CDR3 is made up of 17 amino acids. Germline CDR1 MNHEY, CDR2 SMNVEV (reference sequence). CDR3 region: CASSLSYSGGLSNEQFF. The CDR3 coding sequence is TGTGCCAGCAGTTTATCTTATTCAGGGGGCCTCTCCAATGAGCAGTTCTTC.

V gene TRBV5-1 combines with J gene TRBJ1-3, with a possible D match to TRBD1 (5 bases). V lost 4 bases to trimming and J lost 0 bases, with 14 bases between them. The CDR3 covers 16 residues. The germline CDR1 and CDR2 sequences are SGHRS and YFSETQ. CDR3 loop: CASSPDSLTSGNTIYF. In nucleotides, the CDR3 is TGCGCCAGCAGCCCCGACAGTCTAACCTCTGGAAACACCATATATTTT.

The chain has TRBV6-6 and TRBJ1-5; D is unclear. The length of the CDR3 is 14 residues. Trimming removed 4 bases at V and 4 bases at J, with 11 bases between. CDR1 and CDR2 from the germline V gene are MNHNY and SVGAGI (reference sequence). In DNA, the CDR3 is TGTGCCAGCAGTTCCGAAGGGCTGAATCAGCCCCAGCATTTT. This encodes CASSSEGLNQPQHF.

The J gene is TRBJ1-1, the V gene TRBV10-3; D gene unclear. Germline V gives CDR1 ENHRY, CDR2 SYGVKD. CDR3 length: 13 residues. V gave up 3 bases and J gave up 0 bases, with 5 bases separating them. CDR3 bases: TGTGCCATCAGTGATAAGCTGAACACTGAAGCTTTCTTT. This sequence encodes CAISDKLNTEAFF.

The DNA of the CDR3 is TGCGCCAGCTATAACCACCAGCGGGGGATCACAGATACGCAGTATTTT. Protein product: CASYNHQRGITDTQYF. V and J are TRBV5-1 and TRBJ2-3; TRBD2 aligns across 8 bases. The trim removed 7 bases at V and 2 bases at J, leaving 12 bases unmatched. From germline, CDR1 is SGHRS and CDR2 YFSETQ. The CDR3 runs 16 residues. The variable domain in full, completed from reference TRBV5-1 and TRBJ2-3, reads KAGVTQTPRYLIKTRGQQVTLSCSPISGHRSVSWYQQTPGQGLQFLFEYFSETQRNKGNFPGRFSGRQFSNSRSEMNVSTLELGDSALYLCASYNHQRGITDTQYFGPGTRLTVL.

The J gene is TRBJ1-5, the V gene TRBV6-1; no reliable D call. The length of the CDR3 is 15 residues. The V end lost 6 bases, the J end lost 2 bases, and 14 bases lay between the germline ends. CDR1 and CDR2 (germline): MNHNS, SASEGT. CDR3 bases: TGTGCCAGCAGGTCACAGCGAGCGGGCAATCAGCCCCAGCATTTT. Its translation: CASRSQRAGNQPQHF.

This clone has just a few counts. The rearrangement links TRBV12-5 to TRBJ1-1; D is possibly TRBD1 (6 bases). Germline-derived CDR1 and CDR2 are LGHNT and FRNRAP. V shed 2 bases and J shed 0 bases, with 19 bases lying between them. The CDR3 contains 18 residues. DNA of the CDR3: TGTGCTAGTGGTTTGACAGAATATGGGACACCTATGAACACTGAAGCTTTCTTT. Protein: CASGLTEYGTPMNTEAFF.

The rearrangement joins TRBV4-2 to TRBJ2-5; D perhaps matches TRBD1 (6 bases). From germline, CDR1 is LGHNA and CDR2 YNFKEQ. The CDR3 is 14 amino acids. V was shortened by 3 bases and J by 5 bases, with 13 bases between the two germline ends. The CDR3 DNA is TGTGCCAGCAGCCAGTCAGGGGCAGGGGAGACCCAGTACTTC. Residues: CASSQSGAGETQYF.

The chain has TRBV29-1 and TRBJ2-5; D is undetermined. Trimming took off 5 bases at V and 2 bases at J, with 15 bases between the two ends. This CDR3 contains 14 residues. Looked up from germline, CDR1 is SQVTM and CDR2 is ANQGSEA. CDR3 in amino acids: CSVPFEGPQETQYF. The CDR3 region has the DNA TGCAGCGTTCCCTTTGAAGGGCCGCAAGAGACCCAGTACTTC.

This chain uses TRBV11-1 with TRBJ1-4; D call uncertain. This CDR3 contains 13 residues. V gave up 7 bases and J gave up 7 bases, with 13 bases separating them. Germline assignment: CDR1 SGHAT and CDR2 FQDESV (reference sequence). For the CDR3, the DNA is TGTGCCAGCACCCCCCGGGGAGTTGAAAAACTGTTTTTT. This gives the protein CASTPRGVEKLFF.

CDR3 in amino acids: CSVGGRAGKETQYF. DNA of the CDR3: TGCAGCGTTGGTGGAAGGGCCGGGAAAGAGACCCAGTACTTC. The V and J genes are TRBV29-1 and TRBJ2-5, with D tentatively TRBD2 (5 bases). Trimming pared 4 bases from V and 3 bases from J, leaving 15 bases between. CDR1 and CDR2 from the germline V gene are SQVTM and ANQGSEA. The CDR3 runs 14 residues.

CDR3 in DNA: TGTGCCAAGACCCGGGTGTACCCCCTCCACTTT. Protein product: CAKTRVYPLHF. The chain joins TRBV6-1 to TRBJ1-6; D gene unclear. Trimming removed 10 bases from V and 13 bases from J, with 14 bases in between. The CDR3 runs to 11 residues. CDR1 is MNHNS, CDR2 SASEGT, per germline.

This clone has just one count. This chain joins TRBV28 and TRBJ2-3; 7 bases are shared with TRBD1. Germline assignment: CDR1 MDHEN and CDR2 SYDVKM. The CDR3 sequence is 15 residues long. The ends lost 6 bases at V and 3 bases at J; junction bases unmatched: 9. The DNA for the CDR3 is TGTGCCAGCAGGGAAATAGGGGGCAGGACAGATACGCAGTATTTT. Its translation: CASREIGGRTDTQYF.

This rearrangement joins TRBV2 to TRBJ2-1; TRBD2 matches at 7 bases. J was trimmed by 8 bases and V by 6 bases; bases with no gene match: 13. CDR1 SNHLY and CDR2 FYNNEI come from the germline V gene. The CDR3 sequence is 15 residues long. CDR3 bases: TGTGCCAGCAGGATTCGGGCGCTCCGGGAGGATGAGCAGTTCTTC. Translated, it gives CASRIRALREDEQFF.

J is TRBJ1-6 and V is TRBV9; TRBD1 might be the D (5 bases). This CDR3 region has 14 residues. The V end was cut by 0 bases, the J end by 9 bases, with 10 bases between. Germline values: CDR1 SGDLS, CDR2 YYNGEE. The CDR3 DNA sequence: TGTGCCAGCAGCGTAGTACCAGGGACTTCACCCCTCCACTTT. This translates into CASSVVPGTSPLHF.

J is TRBJ2-2 and V is TRBV28, with no clear D. CDR1 is MDHEN and CDR2 is SYDVKM in the germline V gene. This CDR3 has 16 residues. Trimming removed 5 bases from V and 1 base from J, with 14 bases in between. The CDR3 protein is CASSIHRRGNTGELFF. CDR3 bases: TGTGCCAGCAGTATACACCGCCGCGGGAACACCGGGGAGCTGTTTTTT.